This entry concerns a single TCR beta chain. What it recognizes is unknown. The treatment here: oral pan-JAK inhibitor, 5-10 mg twice daily. This sample was included in a study of CD8+ T cells in alopecia areata. Study in general: Tofacitinib dosing lasted 6 to 18 months, which was then followed by 6 months off drug. Affected scalp percentage gauged treated patients' severity.

Whole-study findings and limits: Greater clonality was observed in lesional scalp samples, especially alopecia totalis/universalis, versus normal scalp.

Extraction and reverse transcription of RNA yielded cDNA as the sequencing template. Measured with immunoSEQ multiplex PCR; TCRdb has only the in-frame clones, and not every one. This table has 150,000 or so clones, 45% to 60% appearing once. The CDR3 contains 18 residues. Per the germline V gene, CDR1 is SNHLY and CDR2 is FYNNEI. Trimming stripped 7 bases from V and 0 bases from J, with 19 bases between. The sequence derives from a human donor with alopecia areata. The chain carries TRBV2 and TRBJ2-6; no definite D call. Material: CD8+ T cells sorted from blood, obtained at week 4, from a patient treated with tofacitinib. CDR3 in amino acids: CASIRALPLHSGANVLTF. CDR3 nucleotides: TGTGCCAGCATCCGGGCCCTCCCGCTTCACTCTGGGGCCAACGTCCTGACTTTC.